This entry features one T cell receptor beta chain sequence. What it binds is unknown. The data were produced by immunoSEQ multiplex PCR, yet TCRdb's version contains in-frame clones alone and is incomplete. The sample includes 1.5 million to 2.5 million clones, approximately 94% of them seen just once. These data originate in a study of shared clonotypes between healthy human individuals. Study-level background: The study used three CD4 naive, three CD4 memory, two CD8 naive and one CD8 memory plate per donor.

The study's findings and limits: Roughly 5% of naive CD4 clonotypes were common to a few donors. Clonotype sharing among donors, it was expected, would be affected by sequencing depth.

Naive CD8 isolation took CD45RO-negative cells positively selected for CCR7 and excluded terminally differentiated effector memory CD45RA+ cells. Donors, without exception, were Caucasian adults residing in Nashville, Tennessee. Germline V gene sequence: CDR1 MGHRA, CDR2 YSYEKL. Losses at the gene ends were 0 bases for V and 5 bases for J; bases not matched to a gene: 6. CDR3 size: 16 residues. Sequencing was performed on naive CD8+ T cells sorted from blood. V is TRBV4-1 and J is TRBJ2-1; 8 bases align to TRBD1. This receptor was taken from a man aged 18-30 years in good health. CDR3 region: CASSQEGQGADNEQFF. CDR3 DNA: TGCGCCAGCAGCCAAGAAGGGCAGGGGGCAGACAATGAGCAGTTCTTC.